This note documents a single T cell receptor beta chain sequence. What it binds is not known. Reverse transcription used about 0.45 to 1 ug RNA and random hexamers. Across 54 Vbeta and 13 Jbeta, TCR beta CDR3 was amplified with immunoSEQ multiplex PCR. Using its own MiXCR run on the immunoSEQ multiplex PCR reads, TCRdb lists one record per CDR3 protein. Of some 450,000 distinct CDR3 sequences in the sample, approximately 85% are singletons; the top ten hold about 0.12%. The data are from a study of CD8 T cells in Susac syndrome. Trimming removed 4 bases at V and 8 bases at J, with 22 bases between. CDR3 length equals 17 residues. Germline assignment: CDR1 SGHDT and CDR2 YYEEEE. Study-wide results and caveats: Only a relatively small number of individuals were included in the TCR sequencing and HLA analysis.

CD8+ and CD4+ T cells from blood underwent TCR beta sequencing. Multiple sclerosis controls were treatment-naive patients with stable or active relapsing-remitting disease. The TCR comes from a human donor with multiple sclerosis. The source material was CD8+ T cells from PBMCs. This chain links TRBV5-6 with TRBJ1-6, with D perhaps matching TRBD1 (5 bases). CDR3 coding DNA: TGTGCCAGCAGCCAGTGGACATCCGCCTCTCCCGATTCACCCCTCCACTTT. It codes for CASSQWTSASPDSPLHF.